This T cell receptor beta chain was identified during a study of shared clonotypes between healthy human individuals. Overall study results and limits: Researchers sampled blood only, noting tissue repertoires likely differ.

Profiled with immunoSEQ multiplex PCR; TCRdb holds only in-frame clones, not every one. The table has about 2.1 million clones, 85% to 95% seen once; the top ten hold roughly 1.8%. This CDR3 comprises 15 residues. V dropped 2 bases and J dropped 4 bases, with 15 bases sitting between them. The germline gives CDR1 MNHNS, CDR2 SASEGT. Cells designated naive CD8 were CD45RO-negative and were positively selected for CCR7, with terminally differentiated effector memory CD45RA+ cells excluded. About this clone: No antigen is known for it.

The specimen sequenced was naive CD8+ T cells from PBMCs. This receptor was identified in a man between 18 and 29 years old in good health. Some clones in this sample may be carry-over from other donors' samples. The chain joins TRBV6-1 to TRBJ2-7; D is possibly TRBD1 or TRBD2 (5 bases each). This CDR3 is CASSEIWGSSYEQYF. The CDR3 region has the DNA TGTGCCAGCAGTGAAATTTGGGGGAGTAGTTACGAGCAGTACTTC.